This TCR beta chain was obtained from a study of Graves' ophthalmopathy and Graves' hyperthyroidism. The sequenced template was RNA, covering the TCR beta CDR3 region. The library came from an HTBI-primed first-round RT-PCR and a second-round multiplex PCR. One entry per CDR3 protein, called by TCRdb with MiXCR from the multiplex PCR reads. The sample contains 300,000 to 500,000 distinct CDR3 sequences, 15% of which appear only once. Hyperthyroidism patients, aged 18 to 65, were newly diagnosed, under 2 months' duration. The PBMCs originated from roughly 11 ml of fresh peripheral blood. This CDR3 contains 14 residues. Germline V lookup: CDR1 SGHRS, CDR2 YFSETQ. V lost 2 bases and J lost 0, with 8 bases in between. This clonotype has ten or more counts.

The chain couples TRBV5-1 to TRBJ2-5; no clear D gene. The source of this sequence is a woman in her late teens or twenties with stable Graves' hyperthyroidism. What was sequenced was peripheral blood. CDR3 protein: CASSLLEYQETQYF. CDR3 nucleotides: TGCGCCAGCAGCTTACTTGAGTACCAAGAGACCCAGTACTTC.